The entry below gives a single T cell receptor beta chain sequence along with its context. This specimen belongs to a study of blood T cell repertoires in COVID-19. Whole-study context: The study drew acute and convalescent COVID-19 samples from the United States, Italy and Spain.

The CDR3 contains 12 residues. Germline loops: CDR1 MDHEN, CDR2 SYDVKM. V lost 4 bases and J lost 12; bases outside the gene matches: 5. Authors' processing steps: Researchers report that nucleated cell counts were estimated from reference gene primer amplification. Profiled with immunoSEQ multiplex PCR; TCRdb holds only in-frame clones, not every one. V, J and clone size are those of that table, while D and trimming were read from the DNA. There are about 250,000 clones in the sample; 83% occur only once, and roughly 5.8% lies in the top ten. The specimen sequenced was peripheral blood. J is TRBJ2-7 and V is TRBV28; 11 nucleotides align to TRBD2. The sequence was collected from a man older than 75 with acute or convalescent COVID-19. The CDR3 DNA is TGTGCCAGCAGTTGGACTAGCGGGCGGGTGTACTTC. Protein: CASSWTSGRVYF.